Below are 5 T cell receptor beta chains sequenced from a single sample in a study of OX40 agonist ivuxolimab in advanced cancers. Libraries were prepared by immunoSEQ multiplex PCR; TCRdb keeps only in-frame clonotypes and omits some of them. The data contain about 28,000 clones, 86% of them seen just once; the ten biggest clones take up roughly 25%. The material was CD4+ or CD8+ T cells sorted from blood, obtained in a trial of the OX40 agonist ivuxolimab. The receptors shown here come from an adult with an advanced solid tumor such as melanoma, head and neck, liver or kidney cancer.

The V and J genes are TRBV5-5 and TRBJ2-7; 9 bases line up with TRBD1. Germline V gene data show CDR1 as SGHKS and CDR2 as YYEKEE (reference sequence). CDR3 length equals 16 residues. V gave up 2 bases and J gave up 4 bases; unmatched junction bases: 10. The chain's CDR3 is CASSLTPGQGIYEQYF. CDR3 nucleotide sequence: TGTGCCAGCAGCTTAACTCCGGGACAGGGTATTTACGAGCAGTACTTC.

This chain links TRBV10-3 with TRBJ1-6; D possibly corresponds to TRBD1 (5 bases). Germline V gene lookup returns CDR1 ENHRY and CDR2 SYGVKD. This CDR3 comprises 13 residues. The V end was cut by 10 bases, the J end by 7 bases, with 14 bases between. The CDR3: CATYQGGNSPLHF. For the CDR3, the DNA is TGTGCCACCTACCAGGGCGGGAATTCACCCCTCCACTTT.

This clone was detected a few times. The V and J genes are TRBV21-1 and TRBJ1-5. TRBV21-1 is assigned pseudogene status. CDR3 length: 15 amino acids. In nucleotides, the CDR3 is TGTGCCAGCAGCTTGGAGGGGGATAGCAATCAGCCCCAGCATTTT. Protein sequence: CASSLEGDSNQPQHF.

Points on this clone: Other DNA sequences in this sample translate to the same CDR3. The chain combines TRBV7-8 with TRBJ1-2, with D unclear. The CDR3 extends over 12 amino acids. V was shortened by 1 base and J by 7 bases, with 7 bases between the two germline ends. The germline V gene has CDR1 SGHVS and CDR2 FQNEAQ. The CDR3 sequence: CASSLGGFGYTF. The DNA of the CDR3 is TGTGCCAGCAGCTTAGGAGGATTTGGCTACACCTTC.

This chain links TRBV19 with TRBJ1-2; 10 bases align to TRBD1. Germline lookup yields CDR1 LNHDA and CDR2 SQIVND (reference sequence). V lost 7 bases, J lost 5 bases, and 7 bases stayed unmatched. CDR3 length equals 14 residues. The CDR3 protein is CASTDRGLEYGYTF. The CDR3 DNA sequence: TGTGCCAGTACCGACAGGGGGCTCGAGTATGGCTACACCTTC.